What follows describes a single T cell receptor beta chain. The antigen is undetermined. The data were obtained in a study of response to subunit inactivated influenza vaccine. Each CDR3 protein gets one entry after TCRdb re-called the RT-PCR reads with MiXCR. The table records about 520,000 distinct CDR3 sequences, about 25% of them present only once. Trimming cost V 4 bases and J 2 bases; bases outside gene matches: 15. Germline values: CDR1 SGHDT, CDR2 YYEEEE. This CDR3 comprises 18 residues. The study, taken as a whole, reports: That few new T cells are recruited by each seasonal influenza vaccination was the authors' suggestion.

The sequences come from CD4+ T cells sorted from PBMCs, collected 5 days after vaccination. The TCR sequence derives from a man aged 45-65 years who received an inactivated influenza vaccine. This sequence joins TRBV5-6 and TRBJ2-3; TRBD2 matches at 8 bases. CDR3 coding DNA: TGTGCCAGCAGCCTCAACCCCGGGACTAGTCACTTCACAGATACGCAGTATTTT. It translates to CASSLNPGTSHFTDTQYF.